The rows below give T cell receptor beta chains drawn from one sample of a study of cytomegalovirus exposure and HLA in healthy donors. Using immunoSEQ multiplex PCR, the repertoire was profiled, and TCRdb retains in-frame clones only, with some absent. The sample shows 150,000 to 200,000 clones, 60% to 85% of them seen only once. The sequencing sample was made of PBMCs. The receptors originated from a man aged 50-60 years in good health and CMV-seropositive. The CDR3 runs from the conserved cysteine through the conserved F or W. D genes are given only for firm matches. Part of the rows lack a size; the others show once, few, many or a class for expanded clones.

D: NA; size: NA; J: TRBJ2-1; V: TRBV5-1; CDR3: CASSVMNGEQFF; DNA: TGCGCCAGCAGCGTAATGAACGGTGAACAGTTCTTC
D: TRBD1; size: NA; J: TRBJ2-5; V: TRBV6-6; CDR3: CASSYRGQGTTQYF; DNA: TGTGCCAGCAGTTACCGCGGACAGGGCACGACCCAGTACTTC
D: TRBD2; size: NA; J: TRBJ2-3; V: TRBV29-1; CDR3: CSVALAGGLGDTQYF; DNA: TGCAGCGTTGCGCTAGCGGGGGGACTGGGAGATACGCAGTATTTT
D: NA; size: NA; J: TRBJ2-7; V: TRBV5-1; CDR3: CASSLELQGYEQYF; DNA: TGCGCCAGCAGCTTGGAACTCCAGGGATACGAGCAGTACTTC
D: TRBD2; size: NA; J: TRBJ2-2; V: TRBV7-8; CDR3: CASSPAGGGTGELFF; DNA: TGTGCCAGCAGCCCAGCGGGGGGAGGAACCGGGGAGCTGTTTTTT
D: NA; size: NA; J: TRBJ1-2; V: TRBV4-3; CDR3: CASSRGPRNYGYTF; DNA: TGCGCCAGCAGCCGAGGGCCCCGGAATTATGGCTACACCTTC
D: TRBD2; size: once; J: TRBJ2-7; V: TRBV7-2; CDR3: CASSLDSGGNYEQYF; DNA: TGTGCCAGCAGCTTAGACAGCGGGGGGAATTACGAGCAGTACTTC
D: NA; size: NA; J: TRBJ2-2; V: TRBV7-3; CDR3: CASSLGLVGAGELFF; DNA: TGTGCCAGCAGCTTAGGGCTCGTCGGGGCCGGGGAGCTGTTTTTT
D: TRBD2; size: NA; J: TRBJ2-1; V: TRBV4-1; CDR3: CASSQDGLAGGHQLYNEQFF; DNA: TGCGCCAGCAGCCAAGACGGACTAGCGGGGGGGCATCAACTCTACAATGAGCAGTTCTTC
D: NA; size: NA; J: TRBJ2-7; V: TRBV7-3; CDR3: CASSTYGGPYEQYF; DNA: TGTGCCAGCAGTACCTACGGGGGGCCCTACGAGCAGTACTTC
D: TRBD2; size: NA; J: TRBJ2-7; V: TRBV27; CDR3: CASALAGPYEQYF; DNA: TGTGCCAGTGCACTAGCGGGGCCCTACGAGCAGTACTTC
D: NA; size: NA; J: TRBJ1-1; V: TRBV7-7; CDR3: CASSLDRVSEAFF; DNA: TGTGCCAGCAGCTTAGACAGGGTCTCCGAAGCTTTCTTT
D: NA; size: NA; J: TRBJ2-7; V: TRBV29-1; CDR3: CSVEHGGPHEQYF; DNA: TGCAGCGTTGAACACGGGGGGCCCCACGAGCAGTACTTC
D: NA; size: NA; J: TRBJ1-6; V: TRBV9; CDR3: CASSARDHFPSPLHF; DNA: TGTGCCAGCAGCGCGCGGGACCACTTCCCTTCACCCCTCCACTTT
D: NA; size: once; J: TRBJ1-5; V: TRBV4-1; CDR3: CASSQDFGGRFQPQHF; DNA: TGCGCCAGCAGCCAAGATTTCGGGGGGCGCTTTCAGCCCCAGCATTTT
D: NA; size: NA; J: TRBJ2-1; V: TRBV5-6; CDR3: CASSFPRHEQFF; DNA: TGTGCCAGCAGCTTCCCCAGGCATGAGCAGTTCTTC
D: TRBD1; size: once; J: TRBJ2-7; V: TRBV7-2; CDR3: CASSLGSGGSYEQYF; DNA: TGTGCCAGCAGCTTAGGGTCAGGGGGCTCCTACGAGCAGTACTTC
D: TRBD1; size: NA; J: TRBJ1-5; V: TRBV4-2; CDR3: CASSDNRGANQPQHF; DNA: TGTGCCAGCAGCGATAACAGGGGGGCTAATCAGCCCCAGCATTTT
D: TRBD1; size: NA; J: TRBJ2-7; V: TRBV7-2; CDR3: CASRLRGLGSYEQYF; DNA: TGTGCCAGCCGTCTTAGGGGGCTTGGCTCCTACGAGCAGTACTTC
D: TRBD1; size: NA; J: TRBJ1-1; V: TRBV28; CDR3: CASSLGGTGRTEAFF; DNA: TGTGCCAGCAGTTTAGGCGGGACAGGGAGGACTGAAGCTTTCTTT
D: NA; size: NA; J: TRBJ2-3; V: TRBV18; CDR3: CASSPYTDTQYF; DNA: TGTGCCAGCTCACCGTACACAGATACGCAGTATTTT
D: TRBD2; size: few; J: TRBJ2-5; V: TRBV7-7; CDR3: CASSSQRGGIETQYF; DNA: TGTGCCAGCAGCTCCCAGCGGGGGGGCATTGAGACCCAGTACTTC
D: NA; size: NA; J: TRBJ2-1; V: TRBV5-6; CDR3: CASSFGGGAIGRNEQFF; DNA: TGTGCCAGCAGCTTTGGTGGGGGGGCGATAGGACGAAATGAGCAGTTCTTC
D: TRBD1; size: NA; J: TRBJ1-3; V: TRBV4-3; CDR3: CASSQGTGFSGNTIYF; DNA: TGCGCCAGCAGCCAGGGGACAGGTTTCTCTGGAAACACCATATATTTT
D: TRBD1; size: NA; J: TRBJ1-2; V: TRBV19; CDR3: CASRTTGGPSGYTF; DNA: TGTGCCAGTAGGACCACAGGGGGTCCGTCCGGCTACACCTTC
D: NA; size: NA; J: TRBJ2-1; V: TRBV2; CDR3: CASSVRREANEQFF; DNA: TGTGCCAGCAGTGTCCGCAGGGAAGCCAATGAGCAGTTCTTC
D: TRBD1; size: NA; J: TRBJ1-3; V: TRBV2; CDR3: CASTLRTGGSGNTIYF; DNA: TGTGCCAGCACCCTAAGGACAGGAGGTTCTGGAAACACCATATATTTT
D: TRBD2; size: NA; J: TRBJ2-7; V: TRBV9; CDR3: CASSPQAGGPYEQYF; DNA: TGTGCCAGCAGCCCCCAAGCGGGGGGGCCCTACGAGCAGTACTTC
D: TRBD2; size: NA; J: TRBJ2-5; V: TRBV5-1; CDR3: CASSLSPQAGEQETQYF; DNA: TGCGCCAGCAGCTTGTCCCCCCAAGCGGGGGAACAAGAGACCCAGTACTTC
D: NA; size: NA; J: TRBJ2-3; V: TRBV11-3; CDR3: CASSLVGGSGTDTQYF; DNA: TGTGCCAGCAGCTTAGTCGGCGGGTCGGGCACAGATACGCAGTATTTT